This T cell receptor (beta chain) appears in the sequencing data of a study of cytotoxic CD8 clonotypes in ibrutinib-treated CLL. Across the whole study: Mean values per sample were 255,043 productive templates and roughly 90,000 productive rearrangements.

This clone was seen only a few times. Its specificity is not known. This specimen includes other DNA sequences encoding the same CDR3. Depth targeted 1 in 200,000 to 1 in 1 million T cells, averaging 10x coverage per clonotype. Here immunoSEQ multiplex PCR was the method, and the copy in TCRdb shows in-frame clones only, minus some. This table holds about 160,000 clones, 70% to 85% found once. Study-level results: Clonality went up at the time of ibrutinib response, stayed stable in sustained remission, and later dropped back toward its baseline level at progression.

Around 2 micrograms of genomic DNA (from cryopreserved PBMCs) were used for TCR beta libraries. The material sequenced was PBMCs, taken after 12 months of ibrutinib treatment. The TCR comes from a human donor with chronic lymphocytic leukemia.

The CDR3 DNA sequence: TGTGCCAGCAGCTCGAGCGGGAGGGTCTACAATGAGCAGTTCTTC. This sequence encodes CASSSSGRVYNEQFF. The V gene is TRBV7-9, the J gene TRBJ2-1, with 10 bases identical to TRBD2. The germline V gene encodes CDR1 SEHNR and CDR2 FQNEAQ (reference sequence). V lost 4 bases, J lost 3 bases, and 3 bases stayed unmatched. The CDR3 runs 15 residues. Filled out from reference TRBV7-9 and TRBJ2-1, the complete variable domain reads DTGVSQNPRHKITKRGQNVTFRCDPISEHNRLYWYRQTLGQGPEFLTYFQNEAQLEKSRLLSDRFSAERPKGSFSTLEIQRTEQGDSAMYLCASSSSGRVYNEQFFGPGTRLTVL.